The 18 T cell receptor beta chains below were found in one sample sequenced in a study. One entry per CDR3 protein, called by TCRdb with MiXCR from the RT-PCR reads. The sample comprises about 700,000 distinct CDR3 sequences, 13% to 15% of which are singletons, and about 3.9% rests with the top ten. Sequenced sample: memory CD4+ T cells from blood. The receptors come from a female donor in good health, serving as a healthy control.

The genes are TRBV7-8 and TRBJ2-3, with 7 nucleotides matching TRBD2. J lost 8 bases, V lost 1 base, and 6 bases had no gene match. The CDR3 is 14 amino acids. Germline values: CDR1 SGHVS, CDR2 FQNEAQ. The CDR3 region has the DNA TGTGCCAGCAGCTTAGGGGTTGAGCGGGGTACGCAGTATTTT. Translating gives CASSLGVERGTQYF. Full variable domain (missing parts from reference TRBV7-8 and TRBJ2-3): GAGVSQSPRYKVAKRGQDVALRCDPISGHVSLFWYQQALGQGPEFLTYFQNEAQLDKSGLPSDRFFAERPEGSVSTLKIQRTQQEDSAVYLCASSLGVERGTQYFGPGTRLTVL.

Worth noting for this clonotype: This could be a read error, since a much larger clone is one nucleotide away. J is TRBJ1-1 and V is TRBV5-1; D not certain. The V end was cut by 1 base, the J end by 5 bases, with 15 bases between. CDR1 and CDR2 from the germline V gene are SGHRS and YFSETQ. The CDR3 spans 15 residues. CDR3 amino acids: CASSLQVADVTEAFF. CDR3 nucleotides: TGCGCCAGCAGCTTGCAGGTGGCGGACGTGACTGAAGCTTTCTTT.

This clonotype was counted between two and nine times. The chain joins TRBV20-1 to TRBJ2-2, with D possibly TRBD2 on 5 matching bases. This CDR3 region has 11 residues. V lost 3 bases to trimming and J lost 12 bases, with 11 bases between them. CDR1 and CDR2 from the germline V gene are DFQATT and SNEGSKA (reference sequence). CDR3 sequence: CSASSEGQLFF. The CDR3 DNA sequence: TGCAGTGCTAGCTCTGAGGGCCAGCTGTTTTTT.

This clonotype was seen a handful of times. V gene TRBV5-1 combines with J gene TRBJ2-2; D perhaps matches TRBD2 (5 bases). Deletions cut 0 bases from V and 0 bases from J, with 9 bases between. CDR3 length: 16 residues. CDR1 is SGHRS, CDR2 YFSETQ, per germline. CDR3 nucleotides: TGCGCCAGCAGCTTGGCTAGCAGGTCGAACACCGGGGAGCTGTTTTTT. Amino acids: CASSLASRSNTGELFF.

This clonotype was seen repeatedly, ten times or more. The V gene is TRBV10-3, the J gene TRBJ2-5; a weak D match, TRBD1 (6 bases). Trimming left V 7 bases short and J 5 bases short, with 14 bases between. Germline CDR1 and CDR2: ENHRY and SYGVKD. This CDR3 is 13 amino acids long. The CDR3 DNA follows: TGTGCCATCAATGGACAGAAGGAGGAGACCCAGTACTTC. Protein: CAINGQKEETQYF.

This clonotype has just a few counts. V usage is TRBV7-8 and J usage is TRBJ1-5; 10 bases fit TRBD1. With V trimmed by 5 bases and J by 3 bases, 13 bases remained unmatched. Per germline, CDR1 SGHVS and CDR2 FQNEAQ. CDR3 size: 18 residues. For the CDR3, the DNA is TGTGCCAGCAGCCCCGACCTGGGACAGGGGACTTTCAATCAGCCCCAGCATTTT. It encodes CASSPDLGQGTFNQPQHF. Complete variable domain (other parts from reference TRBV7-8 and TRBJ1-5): GAGVSQSPRYKVAKRGQDVALRCDPISGHVSLFWYQQALGQGPEFLTYFQNEAQLDKSGLPSDRFFAERPEGSVSTLKIQRTQQEDSAVYLCASSPDLGQGTFNQPQHFGDGTRLSIL.

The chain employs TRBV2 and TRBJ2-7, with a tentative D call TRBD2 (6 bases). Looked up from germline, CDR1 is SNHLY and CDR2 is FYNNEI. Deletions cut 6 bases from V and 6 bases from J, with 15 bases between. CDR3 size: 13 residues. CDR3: CASRPLASPEQYF. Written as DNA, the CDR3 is TGTGCCAGCAGGCCACTAGCTTCTCCCGAGCAGTACTTC.

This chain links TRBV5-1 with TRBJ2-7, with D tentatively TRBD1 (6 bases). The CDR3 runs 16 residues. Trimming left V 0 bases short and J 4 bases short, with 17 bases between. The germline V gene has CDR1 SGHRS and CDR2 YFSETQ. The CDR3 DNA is TGCGCCAGCAGCTTGGGATCCAGGGGCCTGCAATACGAGCAGTACTTC. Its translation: CASSLGSRGLQYEQYF.

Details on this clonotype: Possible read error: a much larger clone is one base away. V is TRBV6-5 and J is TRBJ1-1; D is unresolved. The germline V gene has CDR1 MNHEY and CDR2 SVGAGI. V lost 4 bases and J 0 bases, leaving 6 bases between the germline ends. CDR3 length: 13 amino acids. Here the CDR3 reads CASSLHVNTEAFF. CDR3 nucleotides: TGTGCCAGCAGTTTACACGTGAACACTGAAGCTTTCTTT.

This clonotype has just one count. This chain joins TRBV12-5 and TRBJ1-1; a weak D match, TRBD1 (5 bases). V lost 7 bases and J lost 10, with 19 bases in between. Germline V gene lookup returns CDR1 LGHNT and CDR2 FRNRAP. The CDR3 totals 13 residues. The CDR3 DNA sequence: TGTGCTAGTGCCGGGGCGACGAAAGGGGTAGCTTTCTTT. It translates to CASAGATKGVAFF.

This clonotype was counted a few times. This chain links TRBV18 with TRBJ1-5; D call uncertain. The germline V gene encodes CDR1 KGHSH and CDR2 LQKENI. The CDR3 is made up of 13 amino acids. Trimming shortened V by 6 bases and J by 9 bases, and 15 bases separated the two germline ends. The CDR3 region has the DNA TGTGCCAGCTCCCCCGAGAGATTGGGGCCCCAGCATTTT. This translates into CASSPERLGPQHF.

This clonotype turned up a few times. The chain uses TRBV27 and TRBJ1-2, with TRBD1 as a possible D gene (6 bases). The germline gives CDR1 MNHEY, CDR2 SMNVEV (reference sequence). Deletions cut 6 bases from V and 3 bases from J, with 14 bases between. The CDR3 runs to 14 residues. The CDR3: CASSPRGGYYGYTF. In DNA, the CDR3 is TGTGCCAGCAGCCCTAGGGGGGGCTACTATGGCTACACCTTC.

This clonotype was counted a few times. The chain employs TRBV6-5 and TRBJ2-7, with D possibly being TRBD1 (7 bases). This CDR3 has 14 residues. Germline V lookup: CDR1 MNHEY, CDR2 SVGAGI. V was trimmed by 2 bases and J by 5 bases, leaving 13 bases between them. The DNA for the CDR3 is TGTGCCAGCAGTTACATTACAGGGGAGGACGAGCAGTACTTC. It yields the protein CASSYITGEDEQYF.

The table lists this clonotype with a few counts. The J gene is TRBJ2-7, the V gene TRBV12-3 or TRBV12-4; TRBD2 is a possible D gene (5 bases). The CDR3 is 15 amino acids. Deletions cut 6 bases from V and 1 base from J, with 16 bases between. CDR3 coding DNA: TGTGCCAGCAGCAGAGGAGGAGTAGGGTCCTACGAGCAGTACTTC. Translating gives CASSRGGVGSYEQYF.

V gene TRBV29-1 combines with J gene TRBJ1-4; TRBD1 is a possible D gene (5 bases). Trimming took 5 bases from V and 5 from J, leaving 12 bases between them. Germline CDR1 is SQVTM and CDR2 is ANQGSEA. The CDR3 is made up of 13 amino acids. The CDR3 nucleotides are TGCAGCGTTACAGGATCGGGGAATGAAAAACTGTTTTTT. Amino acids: CSVTGSGNEKLFF.

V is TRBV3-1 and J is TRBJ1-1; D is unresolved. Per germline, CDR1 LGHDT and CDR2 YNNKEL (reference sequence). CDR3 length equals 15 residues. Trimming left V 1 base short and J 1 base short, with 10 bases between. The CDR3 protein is CASSQVSKGNTEAFF. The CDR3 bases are TGTGCCAGCAGCCAAGTCTCTAAGGGGAACACTGAAGCTTTCTTT. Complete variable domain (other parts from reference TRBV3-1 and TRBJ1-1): DTAVSQTPKYLVTQMGNDKSIKCEQNLGHDTMYWYKQDSKKFLKIMFSYNNKELIINETVPNRFSPKSPDKAHLNLHINSLELGDSAVYFCASSQVSKGNTEAFFGQGTRLTVV.

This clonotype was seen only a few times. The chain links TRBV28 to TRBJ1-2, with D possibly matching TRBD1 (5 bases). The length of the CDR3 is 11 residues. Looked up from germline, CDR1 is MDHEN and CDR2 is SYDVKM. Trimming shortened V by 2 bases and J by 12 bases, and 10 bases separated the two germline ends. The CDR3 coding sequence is TGTGCCAGCAGTTTAAGGGGCACAGACACCTTC. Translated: CASSLRGTDTF.

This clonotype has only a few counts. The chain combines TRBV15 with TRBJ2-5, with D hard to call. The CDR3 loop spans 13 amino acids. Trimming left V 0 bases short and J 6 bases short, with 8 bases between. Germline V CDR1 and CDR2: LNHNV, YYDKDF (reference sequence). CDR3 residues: CATSRDPGQTQYF. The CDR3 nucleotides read TGTGCCACCAGCAGAGATCCCGGGCAGACCCAGTACTTC.